The 19 T cell receptor beta chains below were found in one sample sequenced in a study of T cell repertoires in cytomegalovirus infection. These receptors have no identified antigens. TCRdb used MiXCR to reprocess the reads, holding one entry per CDR3 protein. The table lists approximately 910,000 distinct CDR3 sequences, roughly 30% of them singletons. Specimen: cultured CD8+ T cells from PBMCs, collected from culture after CMV antigen stimulation. These receptor sequences come from a human donor in good health (CMV status not recorded). Some clones in this sample may be carry-over from other donors' samples.

This clonotype was found a few times. The J gene is TRBJ1-3, the V gene TRBV29-1, with D unclear. CDR3 length: 13 amino acids. Germline V lookup: CDR1 SQVTM, CDR2 ANQGSEA. Trimming cost V 3 bases and J 0 bases, with 6 bases left between them. The CDR3 DNA reads as TGCAGCGTTGACAGCCACTCTGGAAACACCATATATTTT. It codes for CSVDSHSGNTIYF. Full variable domain (missing parts from reference TRBV29-1 and TRBJ1-3): SAVISQKPSRDICQRGTSLTIQCQVDSQVTMMFWYRQQPGQSLTLIATANQGSEATYESGFVIDKFPISRPNLTFSTLTVSNMSPEDSSIYLCSVDSHSGNTIYFGEGSWLTVV.

This clonotype was seen only a few times. The gene calls are TRBV19 and TRBJ2-2; D unresolved. Germline V gives CDR1 LNHDA, CDR2 SQIVND (reference sequence). The CDR3 consists of 17 residues. Trimming took 3 bases from V and 3 from J, leaving 17 bases between them. Written as DNA, the CDR3 is TGTGCCAGTAGTATTCCGTCTGGCCGGATGGACACCGGGGAGCTGTTTTTT. This encodes CASSIPSGRMDTGELFF. Filled out from reference TRBV19 and TRBJ2-2, the complete variable domain reads DGGITQSPKYLFRKEGQNVTLSCEQNLNHDAMYWYRQDPGQGLRLIYYSQIVNDFQKGDIAEGYSVSREKKESFPLTVTSAQKNPTAFYLCASSIPSGRMDTGELFFGEGSRLTVL.

The chain has TRBV4-2 and TRBJ1-4; possibly TRBD1 for D (5 bases). This CDR3 has 15 amino acids. The V end lost 5 bases, the J end lost 5 bases, and 15 bases lay between the germline ends. The germline CDR1 and CDR2 sequences are LGHNA and YNFKEQ. For the CDR3, the DNA is TGTGCCAGCAGCTCCCCGGGGGGGGAGAATGAAAAACTGTTTTTT. Residues: CASSSPGGENEKLFF.

With respect to this clonotype: Lacking the conserved final phenylalanine or tryptophan, this CDR3 likely reflects a read error. The rearrangement uses TRBV7-3 and TRBJ2-3; D is unclear. The CDR3 runs 15 residues. Trimming took 7 bases from V and 1 from J, leaving 15 bases between them. The V gene's germline CDR1 is SGHTA and CDR2 FQGTGA. CDR3 DNA: TGTGCCAGCAACTCACGCACCGACGGCACAGATACGCAGTATTTA. It encodes CASNSRTDGTDTQYL.

The chain joins TRBV4-1 to TRBJ2-3, with no clear D. From germline, CDR1 is MGHRA and CDR2 YSYEKL. The CDR3 runs 15 residues. The germline V and J ends were trimmed by 3 bases and 0 bases, with 10 bases remaining between them. The DNA for the CDR3 is TGCGCCAGCAGCCAGCTCCCAAGTAGCACAGATACGCAGTATTTT. Its translation is CASSQLPSSTDTQYF.

CDR3 sequence reads: CASSPFEGINQPQHF. DNA for the CDR3: TGCGCCAGCAGCCCCTTTGAAGGGATAAATCAGCCCCAGCATTTT. The chain carries TRBV4-3 and TRBJ1-5; no definite D call. Looked up from germline, CDR1 is LGHNA and CDR2 is YSLEER. The ends were cut back, 4 bases at V and 4 bases at J, with 14 bases in the middle. The CDR3 runs to 15 residues.

This clonotype was seen repeatedly, ten times or more. This chain joins TRBV7-6 and TRBJ1-5; D not resolved. Deletions cut 1 base from V and 0 bases from J, with 7 bases between. The germline CDR1 and CDR2 sequences are SGHVS and FNYEAQ. The CDR3 runs to 15 residues. CDR3 amino acids: CASSLDGLSNQPQHF. CDR3 sequence (DNA): TGTGCCAGCAGCTTAGATGGACTTAGCAATCAGCCCCAGCATTTT.

This clonotype came up a few times. J is TRBJ1-1 and V is TRBV7-9; TRBD1 aligns across 11 bases. Trimming cost V 5 bases and J 5 bases; bases outside gene matches: 10. Germline-derived CDR1 and CDR2 are SEHNR and FQNEAQ (reference sequence). CDR3 length: 16 residues. CDR3 region: CASSIIGTGGFTEAFF. In nucleotides, the CDR3 is TGTGCCAGCAGCATAATCGGGACAGGGGGTTTTACTGAAGCTTTCTTT.

V gene TRBV4-3 combines with J gene TRBJ2-1, with D perhaps TRBD1 (6 bases). The ends were cut back, 0 bases at V and 6 bases at J, with 15 bases in the middle. Looked up from germline, CDR1 is LGHNA and CDR2 is YSLEER. CDR3 size: 16 residues. The CDR3 DNA reads TGCGCCAGCAGCCAAGATACAGGGCGATTGGGCAATGAGCAGTTCTTC. This translates into CASSQDTGRLGNEQFF.

The gene calls are TRBV7-6 and TRBJ1-1; D gene ambiguous. CDR1 and CDR2 (germline): SGHVS, FNYEAQ. CDR3 size: 14 residues. V was shortened by 2 bases and J by 6 bases, with 13 bases between the two germline ends. CDR3 residues: CASSLKQGEPEAFF. CDR3 DNA sequence: TGTGCCAGCAGCTTAAAACAAGGCGAACCTGAAGCTTTCTTT. Filled out from reference TRBV7-6 and TRBJ1-1, the complete variable domain reads GAGVSQSPRYKVTKRGQDVALRCDPISGHVSLYWYRQALGQGPEFLTYFNYEAQQDKSGLPNDRFSAERPEGSISTLTIQRTEQRDSAMYRCASSLKQGEPEAFFGQGTRLTVV.

This clonotype was counted only a few times. J is TRBJ2-2 and V is TRBV19; D is perhaps TRBD2 (6 bases). The CDR3 spans 13 residues. Trimming shortened V by 5 bases and J by 10 bases, and 14 bases separated the two germline ends. Germline lookup yields CDR1 LNHDA and CDR2 SQIVND (reference sequence). DNA for the CDR3: TGTGCCAGTAGTCGGGGACTCCGGACGGAGCTGTTTTTT. Translation: CASSRGLRTELFF.

The CDR3 DNA follows: TGTGCCAGTAGTACCCGGGACAGGGGAAGAGATGGCTACACCTTC. Encoded protein: CASSTRDRGRDGYTF. This chain connects TRBV19 to TRBJ1-2; 10 bases agree with TRBD1. The CDR3 loop spans 15 amino acids. The J segment lost 6 bases and the V segment lost 4 bases, leaving 8 bases of the junction unmatched. CDR1 LNHDA and CDR2 SQIVND come from the germline V gene (reference sequence). Filled out from reference TRBV19 and TRBJ1-2, the complete variable domain reads DGGITQSPKYLFRKEGQNVTLSCEQNLNHDAMYWYRQDPGQGLRLIYYSQIVNDFQKGDIAEGYSVSREKKESFPLTVTSAQKNPTAFYLCASSTRDRGRDGYTFGSGTRLTVV.

This clonotype came up a few times. The genes are TRBV27 and TRBJ1-2; perhaps TRBD1 as D (5 bases). The CDR3 runs to 11 residues. Germline CDR1 is MNHEY and CDR2 is SMNVEV (reference sequence). Trimming removed 6 bases at V and 8 bases at J, with 10 bases between. The CDR3 DNA reads as TGTGCCAGCAGGACCAGGGACGGCTACACCTTC. Translation gives CASRTRDGYTF.

DNA of the CDR3: TGTGCCAGCAGCCCCCGGACAGGGGTTTGGCCCCAGCATTTT. Translating gives CASSPRTGVWPQHF. The chain combines TRBV27 with TRBJ1-5, with 9 bases that match TRBD1. Germline lookup yields CDR1 MNHEY and CDR2 SMNVEV (reference sequence). V lost 6 bases to trimming and J lost 9 bases; unmatched junction nucleotides: 9. The CDR3 totals 14 residues.

This clonotype was seen a handful of times. This rearrangement joins TRBV29-1 to TRBJ1-1, with 7 positions matching TRBD1. The CDR3 totals 13 residues. Per the germline V gene, CDR1 is SQVTM and CDR2 is ANQGSEA. J lost 0 bases, V lost 6 bases, and 4 bases had no gene match. The DNA of the CDR3 is TGCAGCGTACGGACAGGCGTGAACACTGAAGCTTTCTTT. Its translation: CSVRTGVNTEAFF. The entire variable domain, with the rest obtained from reference TRBV29-1 and TRBJ1-1, is as follows: SAVISQKPSRDICQRGTSLTIQCQVDSQVTMMFWYRQQPGQSLTLIATANQGSEATYESGFVIDKFPISRPNLTFSTLTVSNMSPEDSSIYLCSVRTGVNTEAFFGQGTRLTVV.

The chain couples TRBV7-9 to TRBJ1-2; 9 nucleotides agree with TRBD1. CDR3 length equals 16 residues. Germline CDR1 SEHNR, CDR2 FQNEAQ (reference sequence). V shed 6 bases, J shed 2 bases, and the junction held 10 bases outside the gene matches. The CDR3 region has the DNA TGTGCCAGCAGTCCGGACAGGGGTTCGGGCAACTATGGCTACACCTTC. Amino acids: CASSPDRGSGNYGYTF.

The chain links TRBV27 to TRBJ2-6, with D possibly being TRBD1 or TRBD2 (5 bases each). The CDR3 extends over 15 amino acids. CDR1 and CDR2 (germline): MNHEY, SMNVEV (reference sequence). With 1 base removed from V and 4 bases from J, the gap between germline ends came to 8 bases. The DNA of the CDR3 is TGTGCCAGCAGTTTATTAGGGACCGGGGCCAACGTCCTGACTTTC. This codes for CASSLLGTGANVLTF.

This clonotype was seen at least ten times. This sequence joins TRBV7-2 and TRBJ1-2; no firm D call. CDR1 and CDR2 from the germline V gene are SGHTA and FQGNSA. Trimming stripped 5 bases from V and 8 bases from J, with 21 bases between. CDR3 length equals 15 residues. The CDR3 nucleotides read TGTGCCAGCAGCCCCCGATTGGGAGGGTTTGAGGGCTACACCTTC. It codes for CASSPRLGGFEGYTF.

This clonotype was seen ten or more times. The chain combines TRBV7-2 with TRBJ2-3, with TRBD1 matching 8 bases. CDR1 is SGHTA, CDR2 FQGNSA, per germline. After removal of 5 bases from V and 2 bases from J, the junction contained 6 bases not matched to a gene. This CDR3 spans 15 amino acids. DNA of the CDR3: TGTGCCAGCAGCCCTCGGACAGGGCCCACAGATACGCAGTATTTT. Its protein is CASSPRTGPTDTQYF.